These 9 T cell receptor beta chains were all obtained from the same sample, sequenced in a study of human thymus T cells. Thymic material originated from resections removed in the course of corrective heart surgery. TCRdb's copy holds only in-frame clones and misses some; the assay was immunoSEQ multiplex PCR. The sample lists 70,000 to 75,000 clones, roughly 94% occurring once. Input material: thymus tissue. These receptors all stem from a girl under three years old with a congenital heart defect but otherwise immunologically healthy.

This chain connects TRBV18 to TRBJ1-1, with D hard to call. V was cut by 4 bases and J by 1 base, with 16 bases left in between. This CDR3 contains 16 residues. Germline V gene sequence: CDR1 KGHSH, CDR2 LQKENI. CDR3 bases: TGTGCCAGCTCACGGGAGGGAGGTGAAAGGAACACTGAAGCTTTCTTT. This sequence encodes CASSREGGERNTEAFF.

The chain is built from TRBV6-1 and TRBJ1-4; 8 bases line up with TRBD1. In germline, CDR1 is MNHNS, CDR2 SASEGT. Trimming at V came to 6 bases and at J to 8 bases, leaving 5 bases not matched to a gene. The length of the CDR3 is 13 residues. CDR3 sequence: CASSGTGGEKLFF. The CDR3 DNA follows: TGTGCCAGCAGCGGTACAGGGGGGGAAAAACTGTTTTTT.

The J gene is TRBJ2-7, the V gene TRBV6-5; tentatively, D is TRBD1 (6 bases). This CDR3 has 15 residues. From germline, CDR1 is MNHEY and CDR2 SVGAGI. The V gene lost 6 bases and the J gene lost 2 bases, with 17 bases spanning the gap. The CDR3 sequence is CASSQGHLSAYEQYF. CDR3 nucleotides: TGTGCCAGCAGCCAGGGACACCTCTCCGCCTACGAGCAGTACTTC.

The CDR3 here is CASSAESTRPELFF. The CDR3 bases are TGTGCCAGTTCGGCGGAGAGTACACGTCCGGAGCTGTTTTTT. The chain combines TRBV7-2 with TRBJ2-2; D remains unclear. This CDR3 has 14 residues. With 9 bases removed from V and 10 bases from J, the gap between germline ends came to 21 bases. Germline assignment: CDR1 SGHTA and CDR2 FQGNSA.

This chain uses TRBV4-1 with TRBJ2-3; possibly TRBD1 or TRBD2 for D (5 bases each). V lost 2 bases, J lost 2 bases, and 17 bases lay in between. The CDR3 is 17 amino acids. Germline V gene data show CDR1 as MGHRA and CDR2 as YSYEKL. CDR3 region: CASSQPRFRGSTDTQYF. As DNA, the CDR3 is TGCGCCAGCAGCCAACCAAGATTCCGGGGCTCCACAGATACGCAGTATTTT.

The chain couples TRBV23-1 to TRBJ2-3; 10 nucleotides match TRBD1. TRBV23-1 is flagged as an ORF with uncertain function. Trimming removed 1 base from V and 6 bases from J; junction bases left unmatched: 4. The CDR3 consists of 15 residues. The CDR3 sequence is CASSQYRDRGDTQYF. CDR3 DNA: TGCGCCAGCAGTCAATACCGGGACAGGGGTGATACGCAGTATTTT.

The chain joins TRBV19 to TRBJ1-5; D remains unclear. Per germline, CDR1 LNHDA and CDR2 SQIVND (reference sequence). The CDR3 runs 15 residues. Deletions cut 3 bases from V and 3 bases from J, with 12 bases between. The CDR3 loop reads CASSIPHPLNQPQHF. For the CDR3, the DNA is TGTGCCAGTAGTATCCCCCACCCACTCAATCAGCCCCAGCATTTT.

A single count supports this clone. V usage is TRBV28 and J usage is TRBJ2-7; the match to TRBD2 covers 10 bases. CDR1 and CDR2 from the germline V gene are MDHEN and SYDVKM. Trimming cost V 5 bases and J 2 bases; bases outside gene matches: 6. CDR3 length: 15 amino acids. The CDR3 loop reads CASSALLAGPYEQYF. The CDR3 DNA sequence: TGTGCCAGCAGTGCCTTACTAGCGGGACCCTACGAGCAGTACTTC.

The genes are TRBV30 and TRBJ1-2; TRBD1 aligns across 11 bases. This CDR3 has 13 amino acids. CDR1 and CDR2 from the germline V gene are GTSNPN and SVGIG (reference sequence). Germline trimming cut 3 bases from V and 8 bases from J; bases unmatched to any gene: 5. The CDR3 coding sequence is TGTGCCTGGAGAGGACAGGGGGCAGGAGGCTACACCTTC. The encoded protein is CAWRGQGAGGYTF.